The subject of this entry is one TCR beta chain. Its antigen remains unidentified. Base qualities are missing; no much larger clone stands one base away. The sample belongs to a study of OX40 agonist ivuxolimab in advanced cancers. About the study as a whole: The costimulatory receptor OX40 (CD134) was targeted by ivuxolimab, a fully human IgG2 agonistic monoclonal antibody. Intravenous ivuxolimab was administered to patients every 2 weeks at six dose levels: 0.01, 0.1, 0.3, 1.5, 3 and 10 mg/kg. Of the roughly 51 dose-escalation patients, hepatocellular carcinoma was present in around 20, melanoma in around 15, renal cell carcinoma in 9 and head and neck cancer in 9. A male proportion of around 81% and a mean age of around 60 years, ranging from roughly 20 to 80, were recorded for the dose-escalation cohort. Patients were allowed to have had prior anti-PD-1, anti-PD-L1 or anti-CTLA-4 therapy, and more than 35% of the dose-escalation patients had been treated with checkpoint inhibitors. Three dose-escalation patients achieved partial responses, one with hepatocellular carcinoma and two with cutaneous melanoma. Peripheral TCRbeta sequencing aimed to test whether ivuxolimab altered TCR sequence diversity and caused clonal T-cell expansion. The paper covers the monotherapy dose-escalation part of the phase I ivuxolimab trial, which included N of about 50 patients. Results and caveats for the whole study, not just this receptor: Which antigens the clonally expanded peripheral T cells were specific for was not determined. Low levels of normalized T-cell clonal expansion were also shown by some nonresponding patients. In the 0.1-3.0 mg/kg groups, partial responders had among the lowest normalized peripheral clonal expansion, particularly in CD8+ T cells. After ivuxolimab, more expanded clones were found on average in CD8+ T cells than in CD4+ T cells. Clonal expansion of both CD4+ and CD8+ blood T cells was observed from baseline to week 6 at doses 0.1 to 3.0 mg/kg.

Genomic DNA was extracted from sorted cells for sequencing of the TCRbeta CDR3 region. The immunoSEQ Assay was used to sequence the TCRbeta CDR3 regions. Entries here come from immuneACCESS through TCRdb and include only in-frame sequences with V and J called. Some clones fail to appear in such tables; in the studies checked, an unresolved V gene covers under half of the shortfall, and the cause of the remainder is unknown. Counted in this sample were tens of thousands of clones; 85% of them appeared once. Of the sample, under 4.5% is held by the ten largest clones. The trial excluded patients who had a history of autoimmune disease or were on systemic immunosuppression. Peripheral blood for TCR sequencing was drawn from every dose cohort at baseline, at cycle 4 day 1 and at cycle 7 day 1. The samples were drawn from a first-in-human, open-label, multicenter phase I dose-escalation trial of ivuxolimab. Adults with locally advanced or metastatic melanoma, renal cell, hepatocellular, or head and neck squamous cell carcinoma were enrolled in the trial. CD4+ and CD8+ T cells were sorted separately from peripheral blood before TCR sequencing.

V is cut by 1 base and J by 6 bases, and the space between the germline ends is 15 bases. From the germline V gene, CDR1 is SGHTA and CDR2 is FQGNSA. Inclusive of the bounding cysteine and phenylalanine, the CDR3 is 16 residues long. Of all the DNA, just the CDR3 is kept, 48 bases in frame from base 1. Recombination joined TRBV7-2 with TRBJ2-2; the D segment could be TRBD2, given 5 matching bases. The specimen comprised CD4+ or CD8+ T cells sorted from blood, sampled in a trial of the OX40 agonist ivuxolimab. The clonotype originates from an adult with an advanced solid tumor such as melanoma, head and neck, liver or kidney cancer. The CDR3 loop reads CASSLVIGSGAGELFF. The nucleotide sequence is given as TGTGCCAGCAGCTTAGTCATTGGGAGCGGTGCCGGGGAGCTGTTTTTT.